The subject of this entry is one T cell receptor (beta chain). Scientists amplified the TCR beta CDR3 regions from RNA transcripts. Following a first-round RT-PCR that used HTBI primers, a second-round multiplex PCR was carried out. TCRdb ran MiXCR on the multiplex PCR reads and lists one entry per CDR3 protein. The sample yields 200,000 to 300,000 distinct CDR3 sequences, roughly 50% seen once. V gave up 0 bases and J gave up 5 bases, with 6 bases separating them. This CDR3 is built from 14 residues. CDR1 and CDR2 from the germline V gene are SGDLS and YYNGEE. As the starting material, approximately 10 ml of fresh peripheral blood yielded the PBMCs. The data derive from a study of Graves' ophthalmopathy and Graves' hyperthyroidism.

The sequence was collected from an adult man with Graves' ophthalmopathy. V is TRBV9 and J is TRBJ1-6; D is ambiguous. The sample taken for sequencing was peripheral blood. CDR3 nucleotide sequence: TGTGCCAGCAGCGTAGGGTCGGATAATTCACCCCTCCACTTT. As protein: CASSVGSDNSPLHF.